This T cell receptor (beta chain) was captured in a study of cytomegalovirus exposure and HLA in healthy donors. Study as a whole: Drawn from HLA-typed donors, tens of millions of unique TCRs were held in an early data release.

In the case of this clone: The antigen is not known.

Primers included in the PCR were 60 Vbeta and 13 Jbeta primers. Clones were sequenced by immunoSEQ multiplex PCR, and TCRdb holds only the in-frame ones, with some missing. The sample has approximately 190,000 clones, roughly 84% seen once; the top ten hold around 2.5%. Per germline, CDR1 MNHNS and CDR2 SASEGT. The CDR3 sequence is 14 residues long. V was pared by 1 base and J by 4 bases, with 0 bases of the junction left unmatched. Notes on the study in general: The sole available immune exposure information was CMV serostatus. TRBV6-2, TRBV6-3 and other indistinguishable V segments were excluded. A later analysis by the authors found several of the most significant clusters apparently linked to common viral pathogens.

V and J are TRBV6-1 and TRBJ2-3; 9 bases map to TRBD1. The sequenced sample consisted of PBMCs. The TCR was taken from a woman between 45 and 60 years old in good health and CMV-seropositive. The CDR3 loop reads CASSEGTGADTQYF. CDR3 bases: TGTGCCAGCAGTGAAGGGACAGGGGCAGATACGCAGTATTTT.